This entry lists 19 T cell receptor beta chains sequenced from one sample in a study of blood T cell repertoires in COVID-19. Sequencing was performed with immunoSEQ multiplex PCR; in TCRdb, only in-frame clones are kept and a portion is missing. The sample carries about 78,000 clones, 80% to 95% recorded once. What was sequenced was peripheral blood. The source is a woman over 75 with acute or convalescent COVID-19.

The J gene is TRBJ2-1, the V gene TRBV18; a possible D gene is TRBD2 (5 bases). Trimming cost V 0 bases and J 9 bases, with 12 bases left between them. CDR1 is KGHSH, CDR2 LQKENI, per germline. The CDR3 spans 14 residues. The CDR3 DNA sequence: TGTGCCAGCTCACCACCAAATAGCGCAACTGAGCAGTTCTTC. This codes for CASSPPNSATEQFF.

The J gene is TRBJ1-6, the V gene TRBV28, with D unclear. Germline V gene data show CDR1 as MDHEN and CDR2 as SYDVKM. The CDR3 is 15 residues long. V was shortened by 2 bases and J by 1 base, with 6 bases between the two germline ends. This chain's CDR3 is CASSLPGSYNSPLHF. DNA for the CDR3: TGTGCCAGCAGTTTACCGGGATCCTATAATTCACCCCTCCACTTT.

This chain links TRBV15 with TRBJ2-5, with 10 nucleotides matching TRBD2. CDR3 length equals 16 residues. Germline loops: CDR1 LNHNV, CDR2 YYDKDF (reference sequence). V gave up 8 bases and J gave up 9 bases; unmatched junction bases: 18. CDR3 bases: TGTGCCACCTACCAATGGCTAGCGGGGGTTCCGGGCGCCCAGTACTTC. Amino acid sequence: CATYQWLAGVPGAQYF.

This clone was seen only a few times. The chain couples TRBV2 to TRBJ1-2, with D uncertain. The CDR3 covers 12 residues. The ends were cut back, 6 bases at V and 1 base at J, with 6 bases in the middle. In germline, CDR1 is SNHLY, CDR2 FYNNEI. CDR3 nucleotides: TGTGCCAGCAGGGCAAGTAACTATGGCTACACCTTC. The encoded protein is CASRASNYGYTF.

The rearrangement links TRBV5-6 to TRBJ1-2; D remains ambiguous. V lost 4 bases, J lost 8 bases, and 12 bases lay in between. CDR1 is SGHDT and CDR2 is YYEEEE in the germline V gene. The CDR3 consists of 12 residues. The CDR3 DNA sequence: TGTGCCAGCAGCCCGCGGCTTCAAGGCTACACCTTC. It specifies CASSPRLQGYTF.

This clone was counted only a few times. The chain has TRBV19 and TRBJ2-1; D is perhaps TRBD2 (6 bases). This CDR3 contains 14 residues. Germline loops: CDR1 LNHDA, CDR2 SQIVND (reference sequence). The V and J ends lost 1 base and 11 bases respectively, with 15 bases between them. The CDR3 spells CASSIARFGGKQFF. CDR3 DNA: TGTGCCAGTAGTATAGCCCGGTTTGGGGGGAAGCAGTTCTTC.

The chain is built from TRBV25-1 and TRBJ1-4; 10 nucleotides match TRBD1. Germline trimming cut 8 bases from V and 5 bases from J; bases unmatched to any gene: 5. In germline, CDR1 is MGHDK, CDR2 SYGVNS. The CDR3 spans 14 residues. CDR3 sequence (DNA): TGTGCCAGCGGACAGGGGGACTGGAATGAAAAACTGTTTTTT. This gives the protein CASGQGDWNEKLFF.

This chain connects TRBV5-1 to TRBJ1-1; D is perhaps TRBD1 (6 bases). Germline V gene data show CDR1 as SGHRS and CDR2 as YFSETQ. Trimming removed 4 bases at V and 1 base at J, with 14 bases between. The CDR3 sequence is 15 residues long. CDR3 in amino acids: CASSTGRGTNTEAFF. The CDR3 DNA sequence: TGCGCCAGCAGCACAGGGAGAGGTACGAACACTGAAGCTTTCTTT.

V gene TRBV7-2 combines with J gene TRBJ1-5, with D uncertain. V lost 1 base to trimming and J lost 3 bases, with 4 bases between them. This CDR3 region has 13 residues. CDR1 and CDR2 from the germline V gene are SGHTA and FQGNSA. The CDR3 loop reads CASSLGHNQPQHF. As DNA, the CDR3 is TGTGCCAGCAGCTTAGGGCACAATCAGCCCCAGCATTTT.

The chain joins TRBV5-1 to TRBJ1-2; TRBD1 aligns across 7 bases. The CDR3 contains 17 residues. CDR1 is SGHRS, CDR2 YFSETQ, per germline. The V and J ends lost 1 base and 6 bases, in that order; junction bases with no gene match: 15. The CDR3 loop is CASSLWGPSTGMDGYTF. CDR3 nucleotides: TGCGCCAGCAGCTTGTGGGGACCATCGACAGGGATGGATGGCTACACCTTC.

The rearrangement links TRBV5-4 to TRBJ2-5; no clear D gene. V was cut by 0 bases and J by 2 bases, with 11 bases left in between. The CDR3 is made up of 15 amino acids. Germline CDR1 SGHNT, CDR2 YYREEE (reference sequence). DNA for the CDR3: TGTGCCAGCAGCTTGGACCGGGTGAGGCAAGAGACCCAGTACTTC. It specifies CASSLDRVRQETQYF. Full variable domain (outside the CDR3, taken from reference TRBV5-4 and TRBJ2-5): ETGVTQSPTHLIKTRGQQVTLRCSSQSGHNTVSWYQQALGQGPQFIFQYYREEENGRGNFPPRFSGLQFPNYSSELNVNALELDDSALYLCASSLDRVRQETQYFGPGTRLLVL.

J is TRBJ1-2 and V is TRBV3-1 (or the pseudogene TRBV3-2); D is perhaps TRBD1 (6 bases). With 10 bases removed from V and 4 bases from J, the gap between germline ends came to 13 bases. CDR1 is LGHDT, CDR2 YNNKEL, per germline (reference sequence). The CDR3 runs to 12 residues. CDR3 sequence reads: CAKNPGVYGYTF. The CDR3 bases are TGTGCCAAAAACCCAGGGGTCTATGGCTACACCTTC.

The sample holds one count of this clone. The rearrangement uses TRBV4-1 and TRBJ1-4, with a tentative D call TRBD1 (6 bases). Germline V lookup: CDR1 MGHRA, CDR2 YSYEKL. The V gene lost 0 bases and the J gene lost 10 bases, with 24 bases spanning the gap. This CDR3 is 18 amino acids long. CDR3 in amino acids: CASSQEPGQSGRLAKLFF. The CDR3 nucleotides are TGCGCCAGCAGCCAAGAACCGGGACAATCGGGCCGTTTGGCAAAACTGTTTTTT.

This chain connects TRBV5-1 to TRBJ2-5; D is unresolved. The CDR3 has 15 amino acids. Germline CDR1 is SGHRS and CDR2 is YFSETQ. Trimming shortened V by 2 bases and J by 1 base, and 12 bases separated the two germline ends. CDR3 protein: CASSFGGSFQETQYF. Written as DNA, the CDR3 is TGCGCCAGCAGCTTTGGCGGAAGCTTCCAAGAGACCCAGTACTTC.

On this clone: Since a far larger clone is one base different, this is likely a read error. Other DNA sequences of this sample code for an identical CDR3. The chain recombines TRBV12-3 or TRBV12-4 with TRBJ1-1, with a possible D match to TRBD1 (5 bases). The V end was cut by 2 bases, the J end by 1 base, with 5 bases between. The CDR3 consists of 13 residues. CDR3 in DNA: TGTGCCAGCAGTTTAAGGGGGAACACTGAAGCTTTCTTT. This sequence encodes CASSLRGNTEAFF.

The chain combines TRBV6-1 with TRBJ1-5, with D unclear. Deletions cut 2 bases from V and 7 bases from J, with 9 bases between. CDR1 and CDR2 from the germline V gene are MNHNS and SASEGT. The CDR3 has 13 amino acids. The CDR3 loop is CASSEYLGQPQHF. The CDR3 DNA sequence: TGTGCCAGCAGTGAATATCTCGGGCAGCCCCAGCATTTT.

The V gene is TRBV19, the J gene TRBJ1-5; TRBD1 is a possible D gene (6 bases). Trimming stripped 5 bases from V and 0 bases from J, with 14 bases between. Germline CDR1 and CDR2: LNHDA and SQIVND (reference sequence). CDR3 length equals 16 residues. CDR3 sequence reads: CASSPPTGYSNQPQHF. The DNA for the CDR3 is TGTGCCAGTAGTCCTCCGACAGGATATAGCAATCAGCCCCAGCATTTT.

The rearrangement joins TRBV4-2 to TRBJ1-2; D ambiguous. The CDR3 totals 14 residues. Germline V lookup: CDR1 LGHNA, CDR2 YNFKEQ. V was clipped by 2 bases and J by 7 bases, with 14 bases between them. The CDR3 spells CASSQNGGSTGYTF. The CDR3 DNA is TGTGCCAGCAGCCAAAACGGAGGGTCTACTGGCTACACCTTC.

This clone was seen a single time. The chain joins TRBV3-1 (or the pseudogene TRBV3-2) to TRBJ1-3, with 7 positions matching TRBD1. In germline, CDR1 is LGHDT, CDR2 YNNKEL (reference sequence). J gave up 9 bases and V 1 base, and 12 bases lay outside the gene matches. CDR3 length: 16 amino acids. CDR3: CASSQAQGTAWGTIYF. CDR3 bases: TGTGCCAGCAGCCAAGCACAAGGGACAGCCTGGGGCACCATATATTTT.